Below are 19 T cell receptor beta chains sequenced from a single sample in a study of blood T cell repertoires in COVID-19. TCRdb keeps only in-frame clones here, not all; method: immunoSEQ multiplex PCR. The sample gives hundreds of thousands of clones, 92% of which show up once; over 0.75% is in the top ten. Sequences were obtained from peripheral blood. Receptor source: a man aged 60 to 75 with COVID-19, enrolled during active disease.

The chain has TRBV9 and TRBJ1-2; TRBD1 matches 8 bases. After removal of 0 bases from V and 4 bases from J, the junction contained 8 bases not matched to a gene. The length of the CDR3 is 16 residues. The V gene's germline CDR1 is SGDLS and CDR2 YYNGEE. CDR3 sequence: CASSVGGGTGGYGYTF. For the CDR3, the DNA is TGTGCCAGCAGCGTAGGTGGGGGAACAGGGGGCTATGGCTACACCTTC.

The chain combines TRBV21-1 with TRBJ1-3; TRBD1, the table's D call, was not compared with the DNA. TRBV21-1 is an annotated pseudogene. This CDR3 spans 17 amino acids. In DNA form, the CDR3 reads TGTGCCAGCAGCCCTCGGAGTTCAGGGGGCGCAGGAAACACCATATATTTT. Translation: CASSPRSSGGAGNTIYF.

This clone was seen once. The chain is built from TRBV12-3 or TRBV12-4 and TRBJ1-1; 8 bases agree with TRBD1. The V gene end was trimmed by 6 bases and the J gene end by 8 bases; junction bases not matched to a gene: 8. This CDR3 has 13 amino acids. This CDR3 reads CASRERQGLEAFF. The CDR3 coding sequence is TGTGCCAGCAGAGAAAGACAGGGGCTAGAAGCTTTCTTT.

The chain combines TRBV12-3 or TRBV12-4 with TRBJ1-3; D unclear. Trimming shortened V by 4 bases and J by 6 bases, and 7 bases separated the two germline ends. This CDR3 has 12 residues. The CDR3 region is CASSSVLNTIYF. In DNA form, the CDR3 reads TGTGCCAGCAGTTCAGTTTTAAACACCATATATTTT.

The J gene is TRBJ2-1, the V gene TRBV24-1, with D possibly being TRBD2 (5 bases). V was clipped by 12 bases and J by 15 bases, with 20 bases between them. This CDR3 contains 11 residues. Germline V gene lookup returns CDR1 KGHDR and CDR2 SFDVKD. The CDR3 nucleotides are TGTGCCGTCCCCCCTAAGATAGGAGGGTTCTTC. Protein: CAVPPKIGGFF.

This rearrangement joins TRBV6-5 to TRBJ1-2; 10 bases are a match to TRBD1. J gave up 4 bases and V 0 bases, and 2 bases lay outside the gene matches. This CDR3 spans 15 amino acids. The germline V gene encodes CDR1 MNHEY and CDR2 SVGAGI. CDR3 protein: CASSYSTGGSYGYTF. CDR3 in DNA: TGTGCCAGCAGTTACTCGACAGGGGGCAGCTATGGCTACACCTTC.

This clone was recorded a few times. CDR3 amino acids: CASRVREYNSPLHF. CDR3 nucleotides: TGTGCCAGCAGAGTCCGGGAGTATAATTCACCCCTCCACTTT. The J gene is TRBJ1-6, the V gene TRBV2; D is uncertain. Trimming took 6 bases from V and 4 from J, leaving 10 bases between them. Germline V gives CDR1 SNHLY, CDR2 FYNNEI. The CDR3 spans 14 residues. The full variable domain, with the rest looked up from reference TRBV2 and TRBJ1-6, is EPEVTQTPSHQVTQMGQEVILRCVPISNHLYFYWYRQILGQKVEFLVSFYNNEISEKSEIFDDQFSVERPDGSNFTLKIRSTKLEDSAMYFCASRVREYNSPLHFGNGTRLTVT.

CDR3 sequence: CASRPIGGYTEAFF. As DNA, the CDR3 is TGTGCCAGCAGGCCAATAGGGGGATACACTGAAGCTTTCTTT. The chain couples TRBV7-8 to TRBJ1-1; D might be TRBD1 (6 bases). The V and J ends lost 6 bases and 3 bases respectively, with 14 bases between them. CDR3 length equals 14 residues. Germline V lookup: CDR1 SGHVS, CDR2 FQNEAQ. Looking up the rest from reference TRBV7-8 and TRBJ1-1 gives the full variable domain: GAGVSQSPRYKVAKRGQDVALRCDPISGHVSLFWYQQALGQGPEFLTYFQNEAQLDKSGLPSDRFFAERPEGSVSTLKIQRTQQEDSAVYLCASRPIGGYTEAFFGQGTRLTVV.

The chain joins TRBV6-6 to TRBJ2-1; tentatively, D is TRBD1 (6 bases). Trimming stripped 4 bases from V and 4 bases from J, with 14 bases between. The CDR3 loop spans 15 amino acids. Germline V gene sequence: CDR1 MNHNY, CDR2 SVGAGI (reference sequence). The CDR3 nucleotides are TGTGCCAGCAGTTCCACAGGGTTTGGGTACAATGAGCAGTTCTTC. It specifies CASSSTGFGYNEQFF.

The rearrangement uses TRBV6-5 and TRBJ1-1; D not certain. The CDR3 spans 15 residues. CDR1 is MNHEY and CDR2 is SVGAGI in the germline V gene. V gave up 6 bases and J gave up 0 bases, with 14 bases separating them. CDR3 nucleotide sequence: TGTGCCAGCAGGAGGGAGGCAGGAATGAACACTGAAGCTTTCTTT. It is translated as CASRREAGMNTEAFF.

J is TRBJ1-5 and V is TRBV11-2; 8 positions match TRBD1. Per germline, CDR1 SGHAT and CDR2 FQNNGV. V shed 5 bases and J 6 bases; nucleotides not matched to a gene: 3. The CDR3 extends over 13 amino acids. Written as DNA, the CDR3 is TGTGCCAGCAGCCTGGGGACAGGTCAGCCCCAGCATTTT. Its protein is CASSLGTGQPQHF.

The chain links TRBV10-3 to TRBJ2-2; no clear D gene. The CDR3 has 18 amino acids. CDR1 is ENHRY, CDR2 SYGVKD, per germline. Trimming took off 3 bases at V and 3 bases at J, with 20 bases between the two ends. The DNA for the CDR3 is TGTGCCATCAGTGATCTTACTTTCGACACCTTATACACCGGGGAGCTGTTTTTT. Its translation: CAISDLTFDTLYTGELFF.

The chain combines TRBV19 with TRBJ2-7; 9 bases map to TRBD1. The CDR3 is 17 amino acids. V shed 4 bases and J 0 bases; nucleotides not matched to a gene: 10. The germline gives CDR1 LNHDA, CDR2 SQIVND (reference sequence). The CDR3 is CASSTTGGAYNSYEQYF. The CDR3, as DNA: TGTGCCAGTAGTACTACAGGGGGCGCTTACAACTCCTACGAGCAGTACTTC.

The gene calls are TRBV5-1 and TRBJ1-2; TRBD1 matches 8 bases. CDR3 size: 13 residues. The germline V gene encodes CDR1 SGHRS and CDR2 YFSETQ. J gave up 4 bases and V 5 bases, and 4 bases lay outside the gene matches. CDR3 sequence reads: CASSFDRGYGYTF. CDR3 coding DNA: TGCGCCAGCAGTTTTGACAGGGGCTATGGCTACACCTTC.

The chain has TRBV2 and TRBJ1-2; 10 nucleotides agree with TRBD1. The length of the CDR3 is 16 residues. CDR1 is SNHLY, CDR2 FYNNEI, per germline. J was trimmed by 6 bases and V by 4 bases; bases with no gene match: 11. CDR3 sequence: CASSGQGALPWDGYTF. The CDR3, as DNA: TGTGCCAGCAGTGGACAGGGGGCGCTTCCTTGGGATGGCTACACCTTC.

This chain links TRBV18 with TRBJ1-3; no clear D. The germline V and J ends were trimmed by 3 bases and 2 bases, with 11 bases remaining between them. The CDR3 consists of 15 residues. Germline lookup yields CDR1 KGHSH and CDR2 LQKENI. Here the CDR3 DNA reads TGTGCCAGCTCACCCCATCCCGGGGCTGGAAACACCATATATTTT. Translated: CASSPHPGAGNTIYF.

The chain couples TRBV7-9 to TRBJ1-5, with D perhaps TRBD1 (5 bases). Trimming shortened V by 11 bases and J by 7 bases, and 15 bases separated the two germline ends. Germline V lookup: CDR1 SEHNR, CDR2 FQNEAQ (reference sequence). CDR3 size: 12 residues. As DNA, the CDR3 is TGTGCCTGCGGGACCCCCGGGCAGCCCCAGCATTTT. Translated, it gives CACGTPGQPQHF.

The chain recombines TRBV6-5 with TRBJ1-1; maybe TRBD1 (6 bases). Between the trimmed V and J ends, which lost 4 bases and 4 bases, there was a span of 19 bases. The CDR3 contains 16 residues. Germline V gene sequence: CDR1 MNHEY, CDR2 SVGAGI. CDR3 region: CASSSGLLAQGTEAFF. For the CDR3, the DNA is TGTGCCAGCAGTTCCGGCTTATTGGCACAGGGCACTGAAGCTTTCTTT.

In its sample, this clone was seen once. The rearrangement uses TRBV30 and TRBJ1-2; D unclear. Trimming took off 4 bases at V and 1 base at J, with 13 bases between the two ends. Germline V gene lookup returns CDR1 GTSNPN and CDR2 SVGIG (reference sequence). There are 14 residues in the CDR3. Here the CDR3 DNA reads TGTGCCTGGACATCTTCAGATTTTAACTATGGCTACACCTTC. Translating gives CAWTSSDFNYGYTF.